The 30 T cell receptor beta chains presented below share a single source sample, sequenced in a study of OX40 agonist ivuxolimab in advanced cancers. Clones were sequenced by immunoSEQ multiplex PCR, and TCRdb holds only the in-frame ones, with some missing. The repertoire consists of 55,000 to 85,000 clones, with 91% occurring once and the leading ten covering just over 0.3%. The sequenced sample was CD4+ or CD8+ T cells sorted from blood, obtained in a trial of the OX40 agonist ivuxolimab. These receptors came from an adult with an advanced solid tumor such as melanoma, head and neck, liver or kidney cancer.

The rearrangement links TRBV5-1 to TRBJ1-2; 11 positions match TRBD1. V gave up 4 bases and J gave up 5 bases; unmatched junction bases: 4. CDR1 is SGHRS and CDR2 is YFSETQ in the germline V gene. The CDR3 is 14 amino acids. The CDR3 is CASSDGQGAYGYTF. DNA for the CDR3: TGCGCCAGCAGCGACGGACAGGGGGCATATGGCTACACCTTC.

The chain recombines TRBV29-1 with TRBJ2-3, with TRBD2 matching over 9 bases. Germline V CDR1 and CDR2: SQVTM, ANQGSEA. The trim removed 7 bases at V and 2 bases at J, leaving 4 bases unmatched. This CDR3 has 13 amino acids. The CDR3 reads CSGGLAITDTQYF. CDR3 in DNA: TGCAGCGGAGGACTAGCGATCACAGATACGCAGTATTTT.

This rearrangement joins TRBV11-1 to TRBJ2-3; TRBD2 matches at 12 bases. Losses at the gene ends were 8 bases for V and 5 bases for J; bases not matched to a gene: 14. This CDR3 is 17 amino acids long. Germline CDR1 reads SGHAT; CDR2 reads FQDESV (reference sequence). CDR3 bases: TGTGCCAGCCAAACTTCTCGACTAGCGGGAGCTGGAGATACGCAGTATTTT. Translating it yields CASQTSRLAGAGDTQYF.

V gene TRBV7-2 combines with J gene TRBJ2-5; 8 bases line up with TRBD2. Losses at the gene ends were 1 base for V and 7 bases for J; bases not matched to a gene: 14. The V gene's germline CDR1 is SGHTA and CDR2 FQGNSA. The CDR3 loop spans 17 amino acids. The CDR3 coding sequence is TGTGCCAGCAGCTTAGTAGGTAGCGGGACTCGCCTGGGGACCCAGTACTTC. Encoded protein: CASSLVGSGTRLGTQYF.

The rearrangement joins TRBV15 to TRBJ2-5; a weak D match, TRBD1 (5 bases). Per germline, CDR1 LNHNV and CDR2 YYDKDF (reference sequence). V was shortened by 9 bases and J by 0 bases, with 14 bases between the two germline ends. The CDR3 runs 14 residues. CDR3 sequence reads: CATGADMYQETQYF. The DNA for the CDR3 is TGTGCCACAGGGGCCGATATGTACCAAGAGACCCAGTACTTC.

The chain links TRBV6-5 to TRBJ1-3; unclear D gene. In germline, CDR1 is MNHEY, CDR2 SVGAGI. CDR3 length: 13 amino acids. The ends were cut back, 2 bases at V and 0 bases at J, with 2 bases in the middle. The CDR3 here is CASSYPSGNTIYF. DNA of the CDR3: TGTGCCAGCAGTTACCCCTCTGGAAACACCATATATTTT.

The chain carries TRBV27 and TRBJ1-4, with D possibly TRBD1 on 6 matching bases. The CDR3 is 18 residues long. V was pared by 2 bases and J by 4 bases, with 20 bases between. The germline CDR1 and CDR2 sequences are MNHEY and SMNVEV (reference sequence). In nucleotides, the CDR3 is TGTGCCAGCAGTTTAGTGCCGGCAGGGGAAGGGGGTAATGAAAAACTGTTTTTT. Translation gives CASSLVPAGEGGNEKLFF. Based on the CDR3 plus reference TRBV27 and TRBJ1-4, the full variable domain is EAQVTQNPRYLITVTGKKLTVTCSQNMNHEYMSWYRQDPGLGLRQIYYSMNVEVTDKGDVPEGYKVSRKEKRNFPLILESPSPNQTSLYFCASSLVPAGEGGNEKLFFGSGTQLSVL.

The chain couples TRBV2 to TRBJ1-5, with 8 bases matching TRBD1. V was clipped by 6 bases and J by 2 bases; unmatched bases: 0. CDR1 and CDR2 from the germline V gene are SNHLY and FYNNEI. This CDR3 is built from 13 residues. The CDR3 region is CASRQGGNQPQHF. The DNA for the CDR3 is TGTGCCAGCAGACAGGGGGGCAATCAGCCCCAGCATTTT.

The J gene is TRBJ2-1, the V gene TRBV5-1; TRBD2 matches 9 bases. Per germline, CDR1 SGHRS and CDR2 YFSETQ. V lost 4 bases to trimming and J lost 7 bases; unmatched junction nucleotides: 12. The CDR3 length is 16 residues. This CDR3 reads CASSIGGLAGPNEQFF. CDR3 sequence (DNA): TGCGCCAGCAGCATTGGTGGGCTAGCGGGACCTAATGAGCAGTTCTTC. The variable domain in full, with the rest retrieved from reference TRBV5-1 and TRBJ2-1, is KAGVTQTPRYLIKTRGQQVTLSCSPISGHRSVSWYQQTPGQGLQFLFEYFSETQRNKGNFPGRFSGRQFSNSRSEMNVSTLELGDSALYLCASSIGGLAGPNEQFFGPGTRLTVL.

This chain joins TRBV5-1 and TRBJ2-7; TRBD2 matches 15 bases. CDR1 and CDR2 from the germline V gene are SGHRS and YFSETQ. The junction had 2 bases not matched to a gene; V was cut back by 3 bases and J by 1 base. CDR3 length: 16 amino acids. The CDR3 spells CASSWGLAGGSYEQYF. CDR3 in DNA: TGCGCCAGCAGCTGGGGACTAGCGGGAGGATCCTACGAGCAGTACTTC.

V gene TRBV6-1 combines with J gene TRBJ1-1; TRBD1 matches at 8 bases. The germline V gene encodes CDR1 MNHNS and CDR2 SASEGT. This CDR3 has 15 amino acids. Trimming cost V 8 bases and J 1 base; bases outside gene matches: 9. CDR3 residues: CASGGQGFGNTEAFF. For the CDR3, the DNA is TGTGCCAGCGGCGGACAGGGTTTCGGGAACACTGAAGCTTTCTTT.

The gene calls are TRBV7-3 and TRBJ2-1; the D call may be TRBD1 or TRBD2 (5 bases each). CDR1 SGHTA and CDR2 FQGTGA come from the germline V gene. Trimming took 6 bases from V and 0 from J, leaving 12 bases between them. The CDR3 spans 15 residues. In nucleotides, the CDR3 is TGTGCCAGCAGTCGAGAGGGGAACTCCTACAATGAGCAGTTCTTC. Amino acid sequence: CASSREGNSYNEQFF.

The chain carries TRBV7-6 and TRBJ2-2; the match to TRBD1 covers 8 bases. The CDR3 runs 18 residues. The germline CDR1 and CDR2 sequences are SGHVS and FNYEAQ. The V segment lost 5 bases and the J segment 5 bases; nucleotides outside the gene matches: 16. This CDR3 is CASSPIAVWTGRTGELFF. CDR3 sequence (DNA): TGTGCCAGCAGCCCAATTGCTGTATGGACAGGGAGAACCGGGGAGCTGTTTTTT.

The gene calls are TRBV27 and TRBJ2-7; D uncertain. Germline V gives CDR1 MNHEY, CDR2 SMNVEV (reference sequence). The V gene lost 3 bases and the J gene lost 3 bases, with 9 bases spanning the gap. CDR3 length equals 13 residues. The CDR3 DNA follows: TGTGCCAGCAGTTTGAGAGAGTTCTACGAGCAGTACTTC. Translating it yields CASSLREFYEQYF.

CDR3 residues: CASSQISGRGSNEQFF. The CDR3 nucleotides read TGTGCCAGCAGCCAGATTAGCGGGAGGGGGTCCAATGAGCAGTTCTTC. V and J are TRBV14 and TRBJ2-1, with 11 positions matching TRBD2. The CDR3 is 16 residues long. The V segment lost 3 bases and the J segment 6 bases; nucleotides outside the gene matches: 7. CDR1 is SGHDN, CDR2 FVKESK, per germline.

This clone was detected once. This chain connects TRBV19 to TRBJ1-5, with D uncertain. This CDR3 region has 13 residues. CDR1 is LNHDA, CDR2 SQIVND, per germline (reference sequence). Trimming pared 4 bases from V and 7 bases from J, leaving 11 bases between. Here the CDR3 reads CASSRGKAQPQHF. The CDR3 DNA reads TGTGCCAGTAGTAGAGGGAAGGCCCAGCCCCAGCATTTT.

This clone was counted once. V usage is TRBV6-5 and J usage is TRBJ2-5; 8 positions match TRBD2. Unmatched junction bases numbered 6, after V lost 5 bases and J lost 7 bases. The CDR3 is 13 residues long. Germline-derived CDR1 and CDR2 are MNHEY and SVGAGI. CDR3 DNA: TGTGCCAGCAGTAAAACTCGGGAGGGGACCCAGTACTTC. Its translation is CASSKTREGTQYF.

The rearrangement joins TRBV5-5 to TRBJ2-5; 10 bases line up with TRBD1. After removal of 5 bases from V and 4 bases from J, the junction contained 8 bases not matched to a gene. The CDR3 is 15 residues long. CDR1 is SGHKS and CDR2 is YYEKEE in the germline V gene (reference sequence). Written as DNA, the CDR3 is TGTGCCAGCAGTTCCGGGACAGGGGATAGAGAGACCCAGTACTTC. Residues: CASSSGTGDRETQYF.

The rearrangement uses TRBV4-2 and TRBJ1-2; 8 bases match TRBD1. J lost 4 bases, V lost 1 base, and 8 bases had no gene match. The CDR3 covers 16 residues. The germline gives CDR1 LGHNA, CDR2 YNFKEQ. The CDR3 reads CASSQADPTGGYGYTF. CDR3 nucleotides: TGTGCCAGCAGCCAAGCAGATCCCACAGGGGGCTATGGCTACACCTTC.

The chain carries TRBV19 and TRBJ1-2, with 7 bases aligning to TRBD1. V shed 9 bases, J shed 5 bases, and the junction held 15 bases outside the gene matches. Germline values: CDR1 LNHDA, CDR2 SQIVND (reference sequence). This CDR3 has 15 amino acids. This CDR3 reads CASTDRQGPKYGYTF. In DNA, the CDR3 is TGTGCCAGCACCGACCGACAGGGACCGAAATATGGCTACACCTTC.

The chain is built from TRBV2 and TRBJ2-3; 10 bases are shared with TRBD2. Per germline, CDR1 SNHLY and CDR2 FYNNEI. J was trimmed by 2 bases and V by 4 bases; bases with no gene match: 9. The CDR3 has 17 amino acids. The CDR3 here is CASSALSGGRPTDTQYF. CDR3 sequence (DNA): TGTGCCAGCAGTGCCCTTAGCGGGGGGCGGCCCACAGATACGCAGTATTTT. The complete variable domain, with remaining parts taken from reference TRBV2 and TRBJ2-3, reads EPEVTQTPSHQVTQMGQEVILRCVPISNHLYFYWYRQILGQKVEFLVSFYNNEISEKSEIFDDQFSVERPDGSNFTLKIRSTKLEDSAMYFCASSALSGGRPTDTQYFGPGTRLTVL.

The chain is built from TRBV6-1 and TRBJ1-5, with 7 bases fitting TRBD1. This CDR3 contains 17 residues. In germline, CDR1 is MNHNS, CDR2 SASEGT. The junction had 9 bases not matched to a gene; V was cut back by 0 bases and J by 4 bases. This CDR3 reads CASSEALGQAGNQPQHF. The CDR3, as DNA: TGTGCCAGCAGTGAAGCCCTCGGACAGGCAGGTAATCAGCCCCAGCATTTT.

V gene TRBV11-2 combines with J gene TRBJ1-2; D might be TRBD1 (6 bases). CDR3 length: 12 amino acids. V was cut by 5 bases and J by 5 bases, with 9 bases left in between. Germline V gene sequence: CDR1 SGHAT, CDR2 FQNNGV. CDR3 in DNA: TGTGCCAGCAGCCAAACAGGGTATGGCTACACCTTC. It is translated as CASSQTGYGYTF.

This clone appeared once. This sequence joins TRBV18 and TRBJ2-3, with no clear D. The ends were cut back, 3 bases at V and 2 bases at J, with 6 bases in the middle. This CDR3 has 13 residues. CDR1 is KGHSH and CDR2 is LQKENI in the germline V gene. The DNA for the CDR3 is TGTGCCAGCTCACCGCTGAACACAGATACGCAGTATTTT. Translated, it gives CASSPLNTDTQYF. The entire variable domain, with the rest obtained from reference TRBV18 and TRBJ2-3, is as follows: NAGVMQNPRHLVRRRGQEARLRCSPMKGHSHVYWYRQLPEEGLKFMVYLQKENIIDESGMPKERFSAEFPKEGPSILRIQQVVRGDSAAYFCASSPLNTDTQYFGPGTRLTVL.

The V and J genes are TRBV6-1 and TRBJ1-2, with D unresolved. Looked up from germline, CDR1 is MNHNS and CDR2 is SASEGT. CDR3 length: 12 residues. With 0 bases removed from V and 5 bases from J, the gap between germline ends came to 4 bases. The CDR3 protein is CASSEAGYGYTF. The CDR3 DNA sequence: TGTGCCAGCAGTGAAGCCGGGTATGGCTACACCTTC.

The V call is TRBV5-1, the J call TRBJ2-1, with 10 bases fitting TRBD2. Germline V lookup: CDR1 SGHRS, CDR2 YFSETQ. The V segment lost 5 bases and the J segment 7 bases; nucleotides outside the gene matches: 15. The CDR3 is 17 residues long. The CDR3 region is CASRGIGLAGVSNEQFF. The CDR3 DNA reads TGCGCCAGCAGGGGGATCGGCCTAGCGGGAGTTAGTAATGAGCAGTTCTTC.

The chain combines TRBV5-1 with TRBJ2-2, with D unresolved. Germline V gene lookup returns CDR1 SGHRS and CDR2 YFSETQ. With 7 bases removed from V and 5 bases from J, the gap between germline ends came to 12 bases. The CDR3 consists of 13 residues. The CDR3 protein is CASSVTETGELFF. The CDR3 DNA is TGCGCCAGCTCGGTCACTGAGACCGGGGAGCTGTTTTTT. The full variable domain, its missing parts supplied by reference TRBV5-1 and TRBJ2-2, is KAGVTQTPRYLIKTRGQQVTLSCSPISGHRSVSWYQQTPGQGLQFLFEYFSETQRNKGNFPGRFSGRQFSNSRSEMNVSTLELGDSALYLCASSVTETGELFFGEGSRLTVL.

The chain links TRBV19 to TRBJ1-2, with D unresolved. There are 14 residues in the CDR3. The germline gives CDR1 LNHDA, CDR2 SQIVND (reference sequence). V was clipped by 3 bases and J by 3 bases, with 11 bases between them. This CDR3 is CASSIGSRDYGYTF. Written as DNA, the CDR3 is TGTGCCAGTAGTATCGGCAGCCGGGACTATGGCTACACCTTC. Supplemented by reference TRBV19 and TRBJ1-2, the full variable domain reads DGGITQSPKYLFRKEGQNVTLSCEQNLNHDAMYWYRQDPGQGLRLIYYSQIVNDFQKGDIAEGYSVSREKKESFPLTVTSAQKNPTAFYLCASSIGSRDYGYTFGSGTRLTVV.

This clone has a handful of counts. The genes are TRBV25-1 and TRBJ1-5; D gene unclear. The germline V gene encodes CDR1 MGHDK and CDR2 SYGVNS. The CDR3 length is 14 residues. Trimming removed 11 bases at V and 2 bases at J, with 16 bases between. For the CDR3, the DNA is TGTGCCGCCTTGGGCCCCGAGGGCAATCAGCCCCAGCATTTT. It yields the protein CAALGPEGNQPQHF.

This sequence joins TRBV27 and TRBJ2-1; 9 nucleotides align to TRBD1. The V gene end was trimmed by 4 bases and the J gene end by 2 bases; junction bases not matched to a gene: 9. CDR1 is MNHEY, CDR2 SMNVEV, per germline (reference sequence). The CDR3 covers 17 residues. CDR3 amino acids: CASSSQLGTGTYNEQFF. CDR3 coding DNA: TGTGCCAGCAGTTCCCAACTTGGGACAGGGACCTACAATGAGCAGTTCTTC.